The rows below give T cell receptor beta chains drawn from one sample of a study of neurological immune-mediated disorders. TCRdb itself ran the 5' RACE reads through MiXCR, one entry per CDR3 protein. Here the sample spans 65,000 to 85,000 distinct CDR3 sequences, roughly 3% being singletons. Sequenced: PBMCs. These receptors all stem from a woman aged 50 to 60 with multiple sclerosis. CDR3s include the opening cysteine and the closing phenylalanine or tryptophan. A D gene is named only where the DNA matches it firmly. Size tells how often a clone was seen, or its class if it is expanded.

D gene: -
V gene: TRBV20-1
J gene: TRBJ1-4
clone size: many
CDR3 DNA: TGCACCCCCCTTGCAACTAATGAAAAACTGTTTTTT
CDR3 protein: CTPLATNEKLFF

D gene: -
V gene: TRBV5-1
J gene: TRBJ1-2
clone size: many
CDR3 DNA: TGCGCCAGCAGCACTCAAGATCGGGGCTATGGCTACACCTTC
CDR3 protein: CASSTQDRGYGYTF

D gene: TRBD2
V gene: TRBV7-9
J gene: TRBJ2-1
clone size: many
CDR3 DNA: TGTGCCAGCAGCTTTCCCGCCAGCGGGACTTACTACAATGAGCAGTTCTTC
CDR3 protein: CASSFPASGTYYNEQFF

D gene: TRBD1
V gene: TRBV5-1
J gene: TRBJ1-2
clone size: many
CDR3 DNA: TGCGCCAACACCGAGACAGGGGGTTTTGTGAACTATGGCTACACCTTC
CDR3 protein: CANTETGGFVNYGYTF

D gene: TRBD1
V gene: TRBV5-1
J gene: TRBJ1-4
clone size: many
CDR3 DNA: TGCGCCAGCAGCTCCGACAGGGGCCGGGGTGAAAAACTGTTTTTT
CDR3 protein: CASSSDRGRGEKLFF

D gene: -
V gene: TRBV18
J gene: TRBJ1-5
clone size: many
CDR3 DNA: TGTGCCAGCTCAGAGATAGACGGCGGCAATCAGCCCCAGCATTTT
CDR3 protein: CASSEIDGGNQPQHF

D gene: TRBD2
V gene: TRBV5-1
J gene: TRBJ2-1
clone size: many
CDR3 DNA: TGCGCCAGCAGCTGGGGACTAGCGGGAGCCTCCTACAATGAGCAGTTCTTC
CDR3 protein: CASSWGLAGASYNEQFF

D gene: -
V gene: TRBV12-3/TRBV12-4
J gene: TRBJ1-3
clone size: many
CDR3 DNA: TGTGCCAGCAGCCAAACTCTGGGGGCCTCTGGAAACACCATATATTTT
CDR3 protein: CASSQTLGASGNTIYF

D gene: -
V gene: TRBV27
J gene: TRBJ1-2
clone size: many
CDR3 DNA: TGTGCCAGCAGTCCACAGGGAGTTGGCTACACCTTC
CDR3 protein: CASSPQGVGYTF

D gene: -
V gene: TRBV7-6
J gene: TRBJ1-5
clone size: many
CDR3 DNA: TGTGCCAGCAGCCTAGGGGGGCTACGTCAGCCCCAGCATTTT
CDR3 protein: CASSLGGLRQPQHF

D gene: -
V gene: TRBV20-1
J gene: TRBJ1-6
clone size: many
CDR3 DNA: TGCAGTGCCAAATCGGGTGATTCACCCCTCCACTTT
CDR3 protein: CSAKSGDSPLHF

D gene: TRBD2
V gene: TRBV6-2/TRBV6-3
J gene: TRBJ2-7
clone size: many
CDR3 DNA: TGTGCCAGCAGCAACCCTAGCGGGAGGGACGAGCAGTACTTC
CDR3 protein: CASSNPSGRDEQYF

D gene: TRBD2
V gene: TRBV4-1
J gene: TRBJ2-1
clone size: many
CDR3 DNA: TGCGCCAGCAGGGAGGGGACTAGCGGGAGGGCCTACAATGAGCAGTTCTTC
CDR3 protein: CASREGTSGRAYNEQFF

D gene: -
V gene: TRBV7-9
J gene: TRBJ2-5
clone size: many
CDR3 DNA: TGTGCCAGCAGCTCGTGGGACGGAACTCAAGAGACCCAGTACTTC
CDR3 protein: CASSSWDGTQETQYF

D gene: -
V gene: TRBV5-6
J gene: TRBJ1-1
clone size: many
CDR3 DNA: TGTGCCACCGCCATGGGGTGGGGCACTGAAGCTTTCTTT
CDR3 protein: CATAMGWGTEAFF